The next 16 T cell receptor beta chains were all read from a single sample in a study of cytomegalovirus exposure and HLA in healthy donors. PCR employed 60 Vbeta and 13 Jbeta primers. The assay was immunoSEQ multiplex PCR, and TCRdb's table has in-frame clones only and misses some. The sample has 110,000 or so clones; 82% are singletons. Specimen: PBMCs. The source of these receptors is a woman aged 18 to 35 in good health and CMV-seronegative.

V usage is TRBV29-1 and J usage is TRBJ1-1; D is undetermined. Germline CDR1 reads SQVTM; CDR2 reads ANQGSEA. V lost 4 bases, J lost 0 bases, and 6 bases lay in between. The CDR3 is 12 residues long. The DNA of the CDR3 is TGCAGCGTTGGGCCGATGAACACTGAAGCTTTCTTT. This translates into CSVGPMNTEAFF.

CDR3 nucleotides: TGTGCCAGCAAGCAGGACTCTGGAAACACCATATATTTT. Translating it yields CASKQDSGNTIYF. The chain has TRBV7-9 and TRBJ1-3; D ambiguous. The V and J ends lost 7 bases and 0 bases respectively, with 7 bases between them. This CDR3 has 13 residues. CDR1 is SEHNR, CDR2 FQNEAQ, per germline (reference sequence). Filled out from reference TRBV7-9 and TRBJ1-3, the complete variable domain reads DTGVSQNPRHKITKRGQNVTFRCDPISEHNRLYWYRQTLGQGPEFLTYFQNEAQLEKSRLLSDRFSAERPKGSFSTLEIQRTEQGDSAMYLCASKQDSGNTIYFGEGSWLTVV.

CDR3 sequence reads: CASTPGTTLEEQYF. The CDR3 region has the DNA TGTGCCAGTACCCCCGGGACTACCCTTGAAGAGCAGTACTTC. This chain uses TRBV19 with TRBJ2-7, with 7 bases fitting TRBD2. Germline assignment: CDR1 LNHDA and CDR2 SQIVND (reference sequence). The CDR3 is 14 amino acids. V shed 7 bases, J shed 7 bases, and the junction held 13 bases outside the gene matches.

This clone was recorded once. The V call is TRBV6-6, the J call TRBJ2-7; 10 positions match TRBD2. This CDR3 comprises 16 residues. The V and J ends lost 6 bases and 0 bases, in that order; junction bases with no gene match: 8. Germline V lookup: CDR1 MNHNY, CDR2 SVGAGI (reference sequence). Written as DNA, the CDR3 is TGTGCCAGCAGCCGTAATAGCGGGGGGACCTCCTACGAGCAGTACGTC. Residues: CASSRNSGGTSYEQYV.

There are a few counts of this clone. The V gene is TRBV25-1, the J gene TRBJ1-4; D is unclear. Germline CDR1 is MGHDK and CDR2 is SYGVNS. The CDR3 runs to 15 residues. V shed 0 bases and J shed 7 bases, with 12 bases lying between them. CDR3 DNA sequence: TGTGCCAGCAGTGAATATATTTCAGGTGCTGAAAAACTGTTTTTT. As protein: CASSEYISGAEKLFF.

This clone was seen just once. The V gene is TRBV6-1, the J gene TRBJ1-3; the D is unclear. Germline loops: CDR1 MNHNS, CDR2 SASEGT. Trimming pared 7 bases from V and 0 bases from J, leaving 10 bases between. This CDR3 region has 14 residues. As DNA, the CDR3 is TGTGCCAGCACGGTCCGTCTCTCTGGAAACACCATATATTTT. Translating it yields CASTVRLSGNTIYF.

This sequence joins TRBV2 and TRBJ1-1; maybe TRBD1 (5 bases). The ends were cut back, 3 bases at V and 10 bases at J, with 12 bases in the middle. The length of the CDR3 is 12 residues. The germline V gene has CDR1 SNHLY and CDR2 FYNNEI. As DNA, the CDR3 is TGTGCCAGCAGTGAGCAGGGAGGTAGAGCTTTCTTT. As protein: CASSEQGGRAFF.

V is TRBV7-9 and J is TRBJ2-3, with D possibly TRBD2 on 5 matching bases. This CDR3 comprises 15 residues. Germline values: CDR1 SEHNR, CDR2 FQNEAQ (reference sequence). Trimming took 1 base from V and 4 from J, leaving 12 bases between them. In nucleotides, the CDR3 is TGTGCCAGCAGCTTAGGGGCGGGCTGGGCAGATACGCAGTATTTT. This translates into CASSLGAGWADTQYF.

This clone was seen only once. CDR3 sequence reads: CASSIGGLNTEAFF. In DNA form, the CDR3 reads TGTGCCAGTAGTATCGGGGGTTTGAACACTGAAGCTTTCTTT. The V and J genes are TRBV19 and TRBJ1-1; D may be TRBD1 (5 bases). V lost 3 bases and J lost 0, with 8 bases in between. This CDR3 contains 14 residues. Germline CDR1 is LNHDA and CDR2 is SQIVND (reference sequence).

This clone was seen more than once but under ten times. J is TRBJ2-2 and V is TRBV7-2; 7 bases fit TRBD1. The junction had 4 bases not matched to a gene; V was cut back by 6 bases and J by 3 bases. The CDR3 is 14 residues long. Germline values: CDR1 SGHTA, CDR2 FQGNSA. CDR3 sequence: CASSWDSYTGELFF. DNA of the CDR3: TGTGCCAGCAGTTGGGACAGCTACACCGGGGAGCTGTTTTTT.

This CDR3 reads CASSPAAGLSTDTQYF. CDR3 DNA: TGCGCCAGCTCACCGGCTGCGGGGCTTAGCACAGATACGCAGTATTTT. V gene TRBV5-1 combines with J gene TRBJ2-3; D may be TRBD2 (6 bases). This CDR3 region has 16 residues. Trimming removed 7 bases at V and 0 bases at J, with 18 bases between. Germline V CDR1 and CDR2: SGHRS, YFSETQ.

This sequence joins TRBV5-1 and TRBJ2-2, with 8 bases fitting TRBD2. V shed 1 base, J shed 4 bases, and the junction held 3 bases outside the gene matches. The germline gives CDR1 SGHRS, CDR2 YFSETQ. The CDR3 sequence is 15 residues long. In nucleotides, the CDR3 is TGCGCCAGCAGCTTGTTAGCGGGGAGCACCGGGGAGCTGTTTTTT. Its protein is CASSLLAGSTGELFF. The whole variable domain, filled in from reference TRBV5-1 and TRBJ2-2, reads KAGVTQTPRYLIKTRGQQVTLSCSPISGHRSVSWYQQTPGQGLQFLFEYFSETQRNKGNFPGRFSGRQFSNSRSEMNVSTLELGDSALYLCASSLLAGSTGELFFGEGSRLTVL.

V gene TRBV5-1 combines with J gene TRBJ2-3; D possibly corresponds to TRBD1 (6 bases). Per germline, CDR1 SGHRS and CDR2 YFSETQ. V lost 5 bases, J lost 2 bases, and 9 bases lay in between. The CDR3 totals 13 residues. This CDR3 is CASSRQVTDTQYF. CDR3 coding DNA: TGCGCCAGCAGTCGACAGGTCACAGATACGCAGTATTTT.

V gene TRBV7-9 combines with J gene TRBJ1-1, with D maybe TRBD1 (5 bases). CDR3 length: 13 amino acids. V gave up 5 bases and J gave up 10 bases, with 17 bases separating them. The germline V gene encodes CDR1 SEHNR and CDR2 FQNEAQ (reference sequence). The CDR3 loop reads CASSHGDGEVAFF. In DNA form, the CDR3 reads TGTGCCAGCAGCCATGGGGACGGGGAGGTAGCTTTCTTT.

The table lists this clone with a few counts. The V gene is TRBV13, the J gene TRBJ2-3; D ambiguous. V lost 5 bases and J 2 bases, leaving 11 bases between the germline ends. Germline values: CDR1 PRHDT, CDR2 FYEKMQ (reference sequence). The CDR3 sequence is 14 residues long. The CDR3 reads CASSPAVYTDTQYF. CDR3 nucleotide sequence: TGTGCCAGCAGCCCGGCGGTTTACACAGATACGCAGTATTTT.

The chain recombines TRBV5-1 with TRBJ2-1; D is possibly TRBD1 (6 bases). Germline V gene lookup returns CDR1 SGHRS and CDR2 YFSETQ. Trimming shortened V by 5 bases and J by 0 bases, and 12 bases separated the two germline ends. The CDR3 runs to 15 residues. CDR3 in DNA: TGCGCCAGCAGTCCTCAGGGGTACTCCTACAATGAGCAGTTCTTC. Translating gives CASSPQGYSYNEQFF.